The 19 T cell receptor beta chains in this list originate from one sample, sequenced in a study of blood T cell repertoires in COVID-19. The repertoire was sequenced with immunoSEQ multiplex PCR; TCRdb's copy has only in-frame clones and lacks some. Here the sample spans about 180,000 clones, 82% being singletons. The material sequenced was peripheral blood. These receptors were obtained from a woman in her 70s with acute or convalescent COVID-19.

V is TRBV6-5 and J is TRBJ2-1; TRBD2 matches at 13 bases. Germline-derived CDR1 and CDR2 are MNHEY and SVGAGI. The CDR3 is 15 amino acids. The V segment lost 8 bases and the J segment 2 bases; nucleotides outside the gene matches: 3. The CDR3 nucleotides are TGTGCCAGCGAACTAGCGGGGGGGCCCTACAATGAGCAGTTCTTC. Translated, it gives CASELAGGPYNEQFF.

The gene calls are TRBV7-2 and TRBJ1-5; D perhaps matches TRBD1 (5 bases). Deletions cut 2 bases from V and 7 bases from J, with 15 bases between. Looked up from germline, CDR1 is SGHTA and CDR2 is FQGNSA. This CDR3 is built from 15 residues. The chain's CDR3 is CASSLSQGLDQPQHF. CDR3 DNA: TGTGCCAGCAGCTTAAGTCAGGGTCTCGACCAGCCCCAGCATTTT.

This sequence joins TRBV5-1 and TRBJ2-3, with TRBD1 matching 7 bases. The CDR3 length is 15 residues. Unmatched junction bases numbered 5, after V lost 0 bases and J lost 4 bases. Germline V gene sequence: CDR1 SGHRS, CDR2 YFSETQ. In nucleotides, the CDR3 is TGCGCCAGCAGCTTGGAGGGGGCAGTTGCAGATACGCAGTATTTT. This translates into CASSLEGAVADTQYF.

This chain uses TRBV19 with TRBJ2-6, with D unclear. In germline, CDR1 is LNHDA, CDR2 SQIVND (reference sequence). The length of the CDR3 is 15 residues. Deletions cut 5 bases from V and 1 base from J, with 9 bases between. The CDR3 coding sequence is TGTGCCAGTAGTTTCCTACCTTCTGGGGCCAACGTCCTGACTTTC. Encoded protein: CASSFLPSGANVLTF. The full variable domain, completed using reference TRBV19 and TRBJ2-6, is DGGITQSPKYLFRKEGQNVTLSCEQNLNHDAMYWYRQDPGQGLRLIYYSQIVNDFQKGDIAEGYSVSREKKESFPLTVTSAQKNPTAFYLCASSFLPSGANVLTFGAGSRLTVL.

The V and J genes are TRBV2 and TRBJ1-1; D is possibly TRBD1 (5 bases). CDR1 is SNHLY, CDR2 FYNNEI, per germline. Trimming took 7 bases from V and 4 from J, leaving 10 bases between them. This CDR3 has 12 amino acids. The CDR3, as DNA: TGTGCCAGCACCTACGGGGGCACTGAAGCTTTCTTT. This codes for CASTYGGTEAFF.

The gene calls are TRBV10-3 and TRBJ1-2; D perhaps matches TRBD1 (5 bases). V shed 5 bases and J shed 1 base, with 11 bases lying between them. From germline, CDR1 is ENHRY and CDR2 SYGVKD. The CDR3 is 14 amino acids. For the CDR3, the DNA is TGTGCCATCAGTTCCTCAGGGTTTAACTATGGCTACACCTTC. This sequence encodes CAISSSGFNYGYTF.

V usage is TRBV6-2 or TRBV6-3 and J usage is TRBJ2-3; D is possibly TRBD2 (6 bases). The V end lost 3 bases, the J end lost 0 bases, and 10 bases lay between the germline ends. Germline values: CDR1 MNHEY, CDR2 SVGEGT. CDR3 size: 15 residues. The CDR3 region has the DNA TGTGCCAGCAGTTATCTCGCGGGAAGCACAGATACGCAGTATTTT. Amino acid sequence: CASSYLAGSTDTQYF.

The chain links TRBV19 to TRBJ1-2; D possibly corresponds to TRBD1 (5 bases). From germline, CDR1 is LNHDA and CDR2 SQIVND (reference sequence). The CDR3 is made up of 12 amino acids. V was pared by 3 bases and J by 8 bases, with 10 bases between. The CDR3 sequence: CASSIRGIGYTF. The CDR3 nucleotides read TGTGCCAGTAGTATTAGGGGAATCGGCTACACCTTC.

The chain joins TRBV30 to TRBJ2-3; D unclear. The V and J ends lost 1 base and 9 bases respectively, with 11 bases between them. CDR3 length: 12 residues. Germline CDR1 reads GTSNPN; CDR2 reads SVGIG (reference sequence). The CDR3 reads CAWSEARWTQYF. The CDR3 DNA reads TGTGCCTGGAGTGAGGCTAGGTGGACGCAGTATTTT.

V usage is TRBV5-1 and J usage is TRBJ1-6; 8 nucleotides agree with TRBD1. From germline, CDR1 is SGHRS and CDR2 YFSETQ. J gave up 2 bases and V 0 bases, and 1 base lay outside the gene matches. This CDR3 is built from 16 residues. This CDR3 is CASSLEGQAYNSPLHF. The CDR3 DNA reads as TGCGCCAGCAGCTTGGAGGGACAGGCCTATAATTCACCCCTCCACTTT.

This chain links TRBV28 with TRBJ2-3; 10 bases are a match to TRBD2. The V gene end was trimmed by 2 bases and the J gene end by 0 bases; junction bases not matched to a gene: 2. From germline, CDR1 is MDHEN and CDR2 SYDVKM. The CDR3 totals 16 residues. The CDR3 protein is CASSLLAGASTDTQYF. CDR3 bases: TGTGCCAGCAGTTTACTAGCGGGGGCGAGCACAGATACGCAGTATTTT.

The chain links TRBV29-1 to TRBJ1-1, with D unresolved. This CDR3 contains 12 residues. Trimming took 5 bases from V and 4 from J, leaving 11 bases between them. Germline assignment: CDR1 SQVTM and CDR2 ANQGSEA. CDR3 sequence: CSVNPQATEAFF. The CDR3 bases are TGCAGCGTTAACCCCCAGGCCACTGAAGCTTTCTTT. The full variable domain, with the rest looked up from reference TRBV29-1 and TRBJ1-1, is SAVISQKPSRDICQRGTSLTIQCQVDSQVTMMFWYRQQPGQSLTLIATANQGSEATYESGFVIDKFPISRPNLTFSTLTVSNMSPEDSSIYLCSVNPQATEAFFGQGTRLTVV.

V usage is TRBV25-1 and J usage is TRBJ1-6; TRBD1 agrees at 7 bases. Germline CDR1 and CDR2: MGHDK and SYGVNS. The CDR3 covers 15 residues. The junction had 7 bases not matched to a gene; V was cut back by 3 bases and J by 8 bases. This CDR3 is CASSDERGPDSPLHF. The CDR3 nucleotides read TGTGCCAGCAGTGACGAGAGGGGGCCGGATTCACCCCTCCACTTT. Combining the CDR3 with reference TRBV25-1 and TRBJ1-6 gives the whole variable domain EADIYQTPRYLVIGTGKKITLECSQTMGHDKMYWYQQDPGMELHLIHYSYGVNSTEKGDLSSESTVSRIRTEHFPLTLESARPSHTSQYLCASSDERGPDSPLHFGNGTRLTVT.

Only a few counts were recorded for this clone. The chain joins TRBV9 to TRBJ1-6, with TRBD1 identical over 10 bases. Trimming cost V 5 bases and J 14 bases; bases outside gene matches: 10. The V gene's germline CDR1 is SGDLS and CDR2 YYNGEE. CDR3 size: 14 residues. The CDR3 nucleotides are TGTGCCAGCAGTACCGGGACAGGGGAAACGGCCCTCCACTTT. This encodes CASSTGTGETALHF.

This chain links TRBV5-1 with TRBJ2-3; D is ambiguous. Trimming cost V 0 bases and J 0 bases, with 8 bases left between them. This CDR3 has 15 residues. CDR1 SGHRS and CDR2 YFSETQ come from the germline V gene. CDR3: CASSLESTSTDTQYF. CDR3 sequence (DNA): TGCGCCAGCAGCTTGGAATCTACTAGCACAGATACGCAGTATTTT.

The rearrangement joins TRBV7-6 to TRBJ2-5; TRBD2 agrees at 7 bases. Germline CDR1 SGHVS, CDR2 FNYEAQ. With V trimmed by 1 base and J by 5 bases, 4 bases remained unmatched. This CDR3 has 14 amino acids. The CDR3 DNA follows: TGTGCCAGCAGCTTAGTTCCTAGCGGTGAGACCCAGTACTTC. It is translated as CASSLVPSGETQYF. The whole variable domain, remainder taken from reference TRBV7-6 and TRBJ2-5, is GAGVSQSPRYKVTKRGQDVALRCDPISGHVSLYWYRQALGQGPEFLTYFNYEAQQDKSGLPNDRFSAERPEGSISTLTIQRTEQRDSAMYRCASSLVPSGETQYFGPGTRLLVL.

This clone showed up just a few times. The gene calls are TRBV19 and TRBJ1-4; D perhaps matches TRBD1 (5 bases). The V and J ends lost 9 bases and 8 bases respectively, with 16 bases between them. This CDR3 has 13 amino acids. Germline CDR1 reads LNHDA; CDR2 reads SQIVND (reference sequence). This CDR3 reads CASRRGSIEKLFF. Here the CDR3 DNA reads TGTGCCAGCCGGAGGGGCAGTATAGAAAAACTGTTTTTT.

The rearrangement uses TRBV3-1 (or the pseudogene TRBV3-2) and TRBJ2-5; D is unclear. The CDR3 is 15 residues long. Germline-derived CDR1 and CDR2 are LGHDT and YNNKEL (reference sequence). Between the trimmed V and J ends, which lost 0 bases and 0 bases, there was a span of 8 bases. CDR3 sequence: CASSQEFRYQETQYF. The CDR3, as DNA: TGTGCCAGCAGCCAAGAGTTCCGGTACCAAGAGACCCAGTACTTC.

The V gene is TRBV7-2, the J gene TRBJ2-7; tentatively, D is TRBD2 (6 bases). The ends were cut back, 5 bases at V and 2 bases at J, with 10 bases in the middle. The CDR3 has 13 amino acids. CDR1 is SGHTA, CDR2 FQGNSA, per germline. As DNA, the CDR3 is TGTGCCAGCAGCCGGACTAATACCTACGAGCAGTACTTC. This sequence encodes CASSRTNTYEQYF.